This T cell receptor (beta chain) was found in a study of T-cell reconstitution after alpha-beta-depleted transplantation in children. Study-wide results and caveats: TCRbeta diversity was high at day 60 in some patients (a result of surviving recipient T cells and thymic progenitors). Expanded clones from the graft, numbering several hundred, reportedly supplied alpha-beta T cells about two months after transplant. Newly made T cells mostly supplied T-cell counts and diversity one year after transplant.

Unique molecular identifiers were incorporated into the prepared TCRbeta library. TCRdb ran MiXCR on the PCR reads and lists one entry per CDR3 protein. The table has 97,000 or so distinct CDR3 sequences, around 6% seen once. Germline CDR1 reads SGDLS; CDR2 reads YYNGEE. The CDR3 runs 15 residues. A word on this clonotype: Its antigen is undetermined. This may be a read error, as it is one base from a much larger clone.

The clonotype originates from a female patient aged 2-10 years who had a stem cell transplant for Fanconi anemia, so the T cells may come from the graft donor. The sample was PBMCs, mostly from graft donor cells, taken 60 days after TCRalphabeta/CD19-depleted stem cell transplant. The chain employs TRBV9 and TRBJ2-1; TRBD1 is a possible D gene (5 bases). The CDR3 spells CASSVVGASYNEQLF. Here the CDR3 DNA reads TGTGCCAGCAGCGTAGTTGGGGCCTCCTACAATGAGCAGTTATTC.